A selection of T cell receptor beta chains follows, all from one sample in a study of CD8 T cells in Susac syndrome. TCRdb analysed the immunoSEQ multiplex PCR reads with MiXCR anew, one entry per CDR3 protein. The table shows about 130,000 distinct CDR3 sequences, with 90% to 95% occurring only once. The sequencing sample was made of CD4+ T cells from PBMCs. The receptors stem from a human donor in good health. CDR3s include the opening cysteine and the closing phenylalanine or tryptophan. The order of the fields is V gene, J gene, D gene, clone size, CDR3 protein, CDR3 DNA. A D gene is named only where the DNA matches it firmly. The size field is filled for only some rows; it gives once, few, many or a size class.

V: TRBV2; J: TRBJ1-5; D: -; size: -; CDR3: CASSAGPTTQPQHF; DNA: TGTGCCAGCAGCGCGGGTCCGACGACCCAGCCCCAGCATTTT
V: TRBV25-1; J: TRBJ2-6; D: TRBD1; size: -; CDR3: CASNSGQGARGANVLTF; DNA: TGTGCCAGCAACTCGGGACAGGGGGCGAGGGGGGCCAACGTCCTGACTTTC
V: TRBV28; J: TRBJ1-2; D: -; size: few; CDR3: CASSSNGYTF; DNA: TGTGCCAGCAGTTCTAATGGCTACACCTTC
V: TRBV28; J: TRBJ2-7; D: TRBD2; size: once; CDR3: CASSFTSLAGGREQYF; DNA: TGTGCCAGCAGTTTCACTTCACTAGCGGGAGGGAGGGAGCAGTACTTC
V: TRBV7-9; J: TRBJ2-3; D: TRBD1; size: -; CDR3: CASSSHGTVEPDTQYF; DNA: TGTGCCAGCAGCTCGCACGGGACAGTCGAACCAGATACGCAGTATTTT
V: TRBV19; J: TRBJ2-1; D: TRBD2; size: -; CDR3: CASSPAWTSNNEQFF; DNA: TGTGCCAGTAGCCCGGCCTGGACTAGCAACAATGAGCAGTTCTTC
V: TRBV7-2; J: TRBJ1-4; D: -; size: -; CDR3: CASSLNSLGLGEKLFF; DNA: TGTGCCAGCAGCCTAAACTCCCTCGGATTGGGGGAAAAACTGTTTTTT
V: TRBV29-1; J: TRBJ1-5; D: TRBD1; size: -; CDR3: CSVRDRGYGQPQHF; DNA: TGCAGCGTCCGGGACAGGGGATATGGTCAGCCCCAGCATTTT
V: TRBV2; J: TRBJ2-7; D: -; size: -; CDR3: CASSRDGYYEQYF; DNA: TGTGCCAGCAGTCGAGACGGGTACTACGAGCAGTACTTC
V: TRBV12-3/TRBV12-4; J: TRBJ1-1; D: TRBD1; size: once; CDR3: CASSLGQGAGNTEAFF; DNA: TGTGCCAGCAGTTTGGGACAGGGGGCGGGAAACACTGAAGCTTTCTTT
V: TRBV5-1; J: TRBJ2-7; D: TRBD2; size: -; CDR3: CASSPGTSGSTPYEQYF; DNA: TGCGCCAGCAGCCCCGGGACTAGCGGGAGTACTCCCTACGAGCAGTACTTC
V: TRBV6-1; J: TRBJ1-2; D: -; size: -; CDR3: CASSEFTSEPYGYTF; DNA: TGTGCCAGCAGTGAATTCACTTCCGAACCCTATGGCTACACCTTC
V: TRBV6-5; J: TRBJ1-1; D: TRBD1; size: -; CDR3: CASSQTGTGLHSAFF; DNA: TGTGCCAGCAGTCAGACCGGGACAGGGCTTCATTCCGCTTTCTTT
V: TRBV28; J: TRBJ2-3; D: -; size: -; CDR3: CASSPRDTQYF; DNA: TGTGCCAGCTCACCACGAGATACGCAGTATTTT
V: TRBV2; J: TRBJ2-7; D: -; size: few; CDR3: CASSLDGYEQYF; DNA: TGTGCCAGCAGTTTGGACGGATACGAGCAGTACTTC
V: TRBV29-1; J: TRBJ2-3; D: TRBD1; size: -; CDR3: CSDRRQGSTDTQYF; DNA: TGCAGCGACCGTAGACAGGGTAGCACAGATACGCAGTATTTT
V: TRBV7-2; J: TRBJ2-4; D: TRBD1; size: -; CDR3: CASSLGQGQRNIQYF; DNA: TGTGCCAGCAGCTTAGGACAGGGTCAGAGAAACATTCAGTACTTC
V: TRBV27; J: TRBJ2-7; D: TRBD2; size: -; CDR3: CASALAGGSYEQYF; DNA: TGTGCCAGCGCACTGGCGGGAGGTTCCTACGAGCAGTACTTC
V: TRBV11-2; J: TRBJ2-7; D: TRBD1; size: once; CDR3: CASSPVGDREYEQYF; DNA: TGTGCCAGCAGCCCCGTCGGTGACAGGGAGTACGAGCAGTACTTC
V: TRBV12-3/TRBV12-4; J: TRBJ1-5; D: -; size: once; CDR3: CASSFGTNQPQHF; DNA: TGTGCCAGCAGTTTCGGTACCAATCAGCCCCAGCATTTT
V: TRBV7-9; J: TRBJ2-4; D: -; size: -; CDR3: CASSSGAGAKNIQYF; DNA: TGTGCCAGCAGCTCTGGGGCAGGGGCCAAAAACATTCAGTACTTC
V: TRBV3-1; J: TRBJ2-5; D: -; size: -; CDR3: CASSQVGPEATQYF; DNA: TGTGCCAGCAGCCAAGTCGGCCCTGAGGCAACCCAGTACTTC
V: TRBV2; J: TRBJ2-5; D: -; size: -; CDR3: CANRQDSQETQYF; DNA: TGTGCCAACCGACAGGATTCCCAAGAGACCCAGTACTTC
V: TRBV3-1; J: TRBJ1-2; D: -; size: -; CDR3: CASSTTRTGYGYTF; DNA: TGTGCCAGCAGCACTACCCGCACAGGTTACGGCTACACCTTC
V: TRBV7-2; J: TRBJ1-2; D: -; size: -; CDR3: CASSIQGAIYGYTF; DNA: TGTGCCAGCAGCATACAGGGCGCTATCTATGGCTACACCTTC
V: TRBV7-2; J: TRBJ2-5; D: -; size: -; CDR3: CASSFSARETQYF; DNA: TGTGCCAGCAGCTTTAGCGCGAGAGAGACCCAGTACTTC
V: TRBV20-1; J: TRBJ2-5; D: -; size: -; CDR3: CSARPPLQETQYF; DNA: TGCAGTGCTAGACCTCCCCTACAAGAGACCCAGTACTTC
V: TRBV18; J: TRBJ1-1; D: TRBD1; size: -; CDR3: CASSPSGGTEAFF; DNA: TGTGCCAGCTCACCTTCAGGGGGCACTGAAGCTTTCTTT
V: TRBV30; J: TRBJ2-7; D: -; size: -; CDR3: CAWGVSQYEQYF; DNA: TGTGCCTGGGGGGTATCACAATACGAGCAGTACTTC
V: TRBV15; J: TRBJ1-4; D: -; size: -; CDR3: CATSGWLANEKLFF; DNA: TGTGCCACCAGTGGGTGGTTGGCTAATGAAAAACTGTTTTTT
V: TRBV4-2; J: TRBJ2-3; D: TRBD2; size: -; CDR3: CASSQEIAGGVDTQYF; DNA: TGTGCCAGCAGCCAAGAGATAGCGGGAGGAGTAGATACGCAGTATTTT
V: TRBV2; J: TRBJ2-1; D: TRBD1; size: once; CDR3: CASSDSRDRYNEQFF; DNA: TGTGCCAGCAGTGATTCCCGGGACAGATACAATGAGCAGTTCTTC
V: TRBV6-4; J: TRBJ1-1; D: -; size: -; CDR3: CASRLTENTEAFF; DNA: TGTGCCAGCAGGCTTACAGAAAACACTGAAGCTTTCTTT
V: TRBV28; J: TRBJ2-2; D: -; size: -; CDR3: CASSPLTGELFF; DNA: TGTGCCAGCAGCCCCCTCACCGGGGAGCTGTTTTTT
V: TRBV12-3/TRBV12-4; J: TRBJ1-2; D: -; size: -; CDR3: CASGRDYGYTF; DNA: TGTGCCAGCGGGCGCGACTATGGCTACACCTTC
V: TRBV20-1; J: TRBJ2-7; D: -; size: -; CDR3: CSATIGGEQYF; DNA: TGCAGTGCCACCATCGGGGGCGAGCAGTACTTC
V: TRBV4-1; J: TRBJ2-3; D: TRBD2; size: -; CDR3: CASSPGLAGGPILTDTQYF; DNA: TGCGCCAGCAGCCCTGGACTAGCGGGAGGCCCGATCCTCACAGATACGCAGTATTTT
V: TRBV7-9; J: TRBJ2-1; D: TRBD2; size: -; CDR3: CASSLGVTSGRNEQFF; DNA: TGTGCCAGCAGCTTAGGTGTGACTAGCGGGAGAAATGAGCAGTTCTTC
V: TRBV7-9; J: TRBJ2-5; D: TRBD2; size: -; CDR3: CASNLPEREEKETQYF; DNA: TGTGCCAGCAACCTACCCGAGCGGGAGGAAAAAGAGACCCAGTACTTC
V: TRBV6-6; J: TRBJ1-4; D: -; size: -; CDR3: CASSYSKGPNEKLFF; DNA: TGTGCCAGCAGTTACTCGAAGGGACCTAATGAAAAACTGTTTTTT
V: TRBV2; J: TRBJ2-1; D: -; size: -; CDR3: CASSRQGGAGEFF; DNA: TGTGCCAGCAGCCGGCAGGGCGGGGCCGGGGAGTTCTTC
V: TRBV12-3/TRBV12-4; J: TRBJ1-2; D: TRBD1; size: -; CDR3: CASRPTGTEGYTF; DNA: TGTGCCAGCAGACCTACCGGGACAGAGGGCTACACCTTC
V: TRBV4-1; J: TRBJ2-7; D: -; size: -; CDR3: CASSQVGAGLGEQYF; DNA: TGCGCCAGCAGCCAAGTTGGAGCAGGGTTGGGCGAGCAGTACTTC
V: TRBV12-3/TRBV12-4; J: TRBJ2-5; D: -; size: -; CDR3: CASSRGSGQETQYF; DNA: TGTGCCAGCTCCCGGGGTAGCGGCCAAGAGACCCAGTACTTC
V: TRBV18; J: TRBJ1-1; D: -; size: -; CDR3: CASSETKNTEAFF; DNA: TGTGCCAGCTCGGAAACAAAGAACACTGAAGCTTTCTTT
V: TRBV29-1; J: TRBJ2-5; D: TRBD2; size: -; CDR3: CSVDGGASGIETQYF; DNA: TGCAGCGTTGACGGGGGGGCTAGCGGGATAGAGACCCAGTACTTC
V: TRBV25-1; J: TRBJ2-4; D: -; size: -; CDR3: CASSDPMAKNIQYF; DNA: TGTGCCAGCAGTGACCCCATGGCCAAAAACATTCAGTACTTC
V: TRBV2; J: TRBJ2-7; D: -; size: -; CDR3: CASKSGQSSYEQYF; DNA: TGTGCCAGCAAGTCCGGGCAGAGCTCCTACGAGCAGTACTTC
V: TRBV29-1; J: TRBJ2-6; D: TRBD2; size: -; CDR3: CSVRGLAGGGANVLTF; DNA: TGCAGCGTGAGGGGACTAGCGGGAGGTGGGGCCAACGTCCTGACTTTC
V: TRBV12-3/TRBV12-4; J: TRBJ2-7; D: -; size: -; CDR3: CASSREAPYEQYF; DNA: TGTGCCAGCAGCCGAGAAGCCCCCTACGAGCAGTACTTC
V: TRBV3-1; J: TRBJ2-5; D: -; size: -; CDR3: CASSQEGKTQYF; DNA: TGTGCCAGCAGCCAAGAGGGAAAGACCCAGTACTTC
V: TRBV30; J: TRBJ2-7; D: -; size: -; CDR3: CAWSSLNGIYEQYF; DNA: TGTGCCTGGAGTTCCCTAAACGGGATCTACGAGCAGTACTTC
V: TRBV29-1; J: TRBJ2-7; D: -; size: -; CDR3: CSVRAGRAYEQYF; DNA: TGCAGCGTCCGAGCAGGCAGGGCCTACGAGCAGTACTTC
V: TRBV19; J: TRBJ2-3; D: TRBD2; size: -; CDR3: CAISSGSGTDTQYF; DNA: TGTGCCATTTCGAGCGGGAGTGGAACAGATACGCAGTATTTT
V: TRBV30; J: TRBJ1-1; D: TRBD1; size: -; CDR3: CAWRGQGSTEAFF; DNA: TGTGCCTGGAGAGGACAGGGAAGCACTGAAGCTTTCTTT
V: TRBV3-1; J: TRBJ2-7; D: -; size: -; CDR3: CASSPGDEQYF; DNA: TGTGCCAGCAGCCCAGGGGACGAGCAGTACTTC
V: TRBV30; J: TRBJ2-3; D: TRBD1; size: -; CDR3: CAWRRTGGWDTQYF; DNA: TGTGCCTGGAGGCGGACAGGGGGCTGGGATACGCAGTATTTT
V: TRBV3-1; J: TRBJ2-1; D: -; size: few; CDR3: CASSQVGGSHNEQFF; DNA: TGTGCCAGCAGCCAAGTTGGTGGGAGTCACAATGAGCAGTTCTTC
V: TRBV2; J: TRBJ1-2; D: -; size: -; CDR3: CASSEYGESLYGYTF; DNA: TGTGCCAGCAGTGAATATGGTGAGAGTCTCTATGGCTACACCTTC
V: TRBV3-1; J: TRBJ2-1; D: -; size: -; CDR3: CASSQDTGWPYNEQFF; DNA: TGTGCCAGCAGCCAAGATACGGGGTGGCCCTACAATGAGCAGTTCTTC